The 5 T cell receptor beta chains given below trace back to one sample, sequenced in a study of T cell repertoires in cytomegalovirus infection. TCRdb reprocessed the reads via MiXCR and lists one record per CDR3 protein. The sample lists roughly 51,000 distinct CDR3 sequences, about 18% occurring once. No antigen has been identified for these receptors. Here the sequenced sample was CD8+ T cells from cultured PBMCs, taken from culture after CMV antigen stimulation. The receptors derive from a human donor in good health (CMV status not recorded). Some clones in this sample may be carry-over from other donors' samples.

The chain recombines TRBV4-2 with TRBJ2-7; TRBD1 agrees at 7 bases. This CDR3 comprises 14 residues. Losses at the gene ends were 4 bases for V and 7 bases for J; bases not matched to a gene: 10. CDR1 and CDR2 (germline): LGHNA, YNFKEQ. CDR3 protein: CASSPKTGPLEQYF. The CDR3 region has the DNA TGTGCCAGCAGCCCGAAGACAGGGCCCCTGGAGCAGTACTTC.

J is TRBJ1-2 and V is TRBV12-3 or TRBV12-4; D is undetermined. This CDR3 contains 12 residues. V lost 1 base, J lost 5 bases, and 5 bases lay in between. The CDR3 here is CASSLDFYGYTF. CDR3 sequence (DNA): TGTGCCAGCAGTTTAGACTTTTATGGCTACACCTTC.

The gene calls are TRBV29-1 and TRBJ1-1; D is unclear. Germline V CDR1 and CDR2: SQVTM, ANQGSEA. Deletions cut 2 bases from V and 3 bases from J, with 4 bases between. The CDR3 has 11 residues. This chain's CDR3 is CSVELHTEAFF. The CDR3 nucleotides are TGCAGCGTTGAACTCCACACTGAAGCTTTCTTT.

This rearrangement joins TRBV12-3 or TRBV12-4 to TRBJ1-5; weak D call: TRBD1 (5 bases). The length of the CDR3 is 20 residues. The V and J ends lost 5 bases and 0 bases respectively, with 26 bases between them. The CDR3: CASSRPSRGPPPFSNQPQHF. In DNA, the CDR3 is TGTGCCAGCAGTCGACCGTCAAGGGGCCCCCCCCCCTTTAGCAATCAGCCCCAGCATTTT.

This clonotype turned up a few times. The chain couples TRBV19 to TRBJ2-6; D tentatively reads TRBD1 or TRBD2 (5 bases each). With 5 bases removed from V and 0 bases from J, the gap between germline ends came to 11 bases. The CDR3 consists of 16 residues. Germline CDR1 LNHDA, CDR2 SQIVND (reference sequence). CDR3 in amino acids: CASSGSGTSGANVLTF. CDR3 coding DNA: TGTGCCAGTAGTGGCTCCGGGACCTCTGGGGCCAACGTCCTGACTTTC.